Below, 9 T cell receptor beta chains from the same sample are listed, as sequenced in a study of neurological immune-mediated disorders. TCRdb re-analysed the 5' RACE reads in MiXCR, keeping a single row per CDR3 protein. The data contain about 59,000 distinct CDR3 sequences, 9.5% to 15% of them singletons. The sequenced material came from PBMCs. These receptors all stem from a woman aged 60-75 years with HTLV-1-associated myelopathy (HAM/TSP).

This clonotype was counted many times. The CDR3 DNA sequence: TGCGCCAGCAGCTTTGAGGGGGCGGCGTACGAGCAGTACTTC. It is translated as CASSFEGAAYEQYF. V and J are TRBV5-1 and TRBJ2-7, with TRBD1 identical over 7 bases. Losses at the gene ends were 2 bases for V and 4 bases for J; bases not matched to a gene: 6. The germline V gene has CDR1 SGHRS and CDR2 YFSETQ. This CDR3 region has 14 residues.

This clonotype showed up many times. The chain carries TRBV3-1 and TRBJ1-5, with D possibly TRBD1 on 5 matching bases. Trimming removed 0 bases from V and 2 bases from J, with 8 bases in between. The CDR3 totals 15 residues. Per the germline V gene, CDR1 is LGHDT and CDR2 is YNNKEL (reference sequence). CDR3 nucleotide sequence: TGTGCCAGCAGCCAAGAAGGGGCCGGCAATCAGCCCCAGCATTTT. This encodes CASSQEGAGNQPQHF.

CDR3 region: CASSSQMSSYEQYF. In DNA form, the CDR3 reads TGTGCCAGCAGCTCTCAGATGAGCTCCTACGAGCAGTACTTC. This chain connects TRBV5-5 to TRBJ2-7; D is uncertain. The CDR3 has 14 residues. CDR1 and CDR2 (germline): SGHKS, YYEKEE (reference sequence). V lost 3 bases and J 0 bases, leaving 10 bases between the germline ends.

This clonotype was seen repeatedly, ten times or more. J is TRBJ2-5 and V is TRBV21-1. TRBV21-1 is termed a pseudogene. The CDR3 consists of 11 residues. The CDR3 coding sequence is TGTGCCAGCAGCAACGTTAGACGCCCGTACTTC. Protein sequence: CASSNVRRPYF.

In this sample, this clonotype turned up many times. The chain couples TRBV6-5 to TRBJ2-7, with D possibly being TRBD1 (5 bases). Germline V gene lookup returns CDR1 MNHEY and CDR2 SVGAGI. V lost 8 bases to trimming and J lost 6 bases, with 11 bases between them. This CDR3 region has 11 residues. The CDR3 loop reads CASGRGGEQYF. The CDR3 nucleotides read TGTGCCAGCGGAAGGGGTGGCGAGCAGTACTTC.

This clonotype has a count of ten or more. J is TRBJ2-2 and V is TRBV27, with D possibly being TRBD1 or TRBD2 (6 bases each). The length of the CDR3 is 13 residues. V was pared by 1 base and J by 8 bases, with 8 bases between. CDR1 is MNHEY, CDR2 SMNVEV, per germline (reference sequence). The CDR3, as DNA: TGTGCCAGCAGTTTATGGGGGGCAGGGGAGCTGTTTTTT. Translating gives CASSLWGAGELFF.

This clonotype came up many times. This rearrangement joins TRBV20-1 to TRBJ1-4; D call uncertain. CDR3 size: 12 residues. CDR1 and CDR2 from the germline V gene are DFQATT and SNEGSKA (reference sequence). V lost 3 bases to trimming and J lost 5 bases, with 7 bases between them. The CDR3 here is CSARVSNEKLFF. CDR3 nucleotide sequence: TGCAGTGCTAGGGTCTCGAATGAAAAACTGTTTTTT.

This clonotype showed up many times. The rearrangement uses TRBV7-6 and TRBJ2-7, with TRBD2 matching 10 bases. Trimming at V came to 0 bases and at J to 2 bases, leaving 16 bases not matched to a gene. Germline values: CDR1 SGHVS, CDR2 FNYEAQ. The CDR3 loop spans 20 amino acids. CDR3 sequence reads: CASSLAAGTSDSEVPYEQYF. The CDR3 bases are TGTGCCAGCAGCTTAGCGGCCGGGACTAGCGACTCGGAGGTTCCCTACGAGCAGTACTTC.

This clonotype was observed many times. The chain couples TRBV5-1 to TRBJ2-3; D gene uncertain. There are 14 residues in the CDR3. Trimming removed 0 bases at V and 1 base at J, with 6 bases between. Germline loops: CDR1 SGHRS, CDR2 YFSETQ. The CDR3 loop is CASSLESGTDTQYF. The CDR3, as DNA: TGCGCCAGCAGCTTGGAATCCGGCACAGATACGCAGTATTTT.